This is a list of T cell receptor beta chains from one sample in a study of T-cell reconstitution after alpha-beta-depleted transplantation in children. MiXCR, run by TCRdb on the PCR reads, gives a single entry per CDR3 protein. The sample has around 960,000 distinct CDR3 sequences; roughly 29% are singletons. Sequencing was performed on PBMCs, mostly from graft donor cells, taken 360 days after TCRalphabeta/CD19-depleted stem cell transplant. These receptor sequences come from a boy under three years old who had a stem cell transplant for SCID, so the T cells may come from the graft donor. CDR3s include the opening cysteine and the closing phenylalanine or tryptophan. Each record gives: V gene, clone size, J gene, D gene, CDR3 protein, CDR3 DNA. D genes are given only for firm matches. The size entry is marked missing in some rows and otherwise reads once, few, many or a size class.

>TRBV20-1|-|TRBJ2-5|-
CSASPEQETQYF
TGCAGTGCTAGCCCCGAGCAAGAGACCCAGTACTTC
>TRBV12-3/TRBV12-4|few|TRBJ1-1|TRBD1
CASRPRDRGLNTEAFF
TGTGCCAGCAGGCCTCGGGACAGGGGGCTTAACACTGAAGCTTTCTTT
>TRBV4-3|once|TRBJ2-3|-
CASSRARVGIAFTDTQYF
TGCGCCAGCAGCCGGGCAAGGGTGGGGATCGCATTCACAGATACGCAGTATTTT
>TRBV15|few|TRBJ2-3|TRBD1
CATSSGTTGSSDTQYF
TGTGCCACCAGCTCCGGAACGACAGGGAGTTCAGATACGCAGTATTTT
>TRBV20-1|few|TRBJ2-1|TRBD2
CSAHSLAGGYNEQFF
TGCAGTGCACATAGCCTAGCGGGGGGTTACAATGAGCAGTTCTTC
>TRBV5-1|few|TRBJ2-1|-
CASATGGQDNEQFF
TGCGCCAGCGCAACGGGGGGCCAGGACAATGAGCAGTTCTTC
>TRBV6-6|-|TRBJ2-3|-
CASSWVRDTQYF
TGTGCCAGCAGTTGGGTCCGAGATACGCAGTATTTT
>TRBV7-3|few|TRBJ2-4|TRBD1
CASSLTKTGAKNIQYF
TGTGCCAGCAGCTTAACGAAAACAGGGGCAAAAAACATTCAGTACTTC
>TRBV11-2|few|TRBJ2-3|TRBD2
CASSLGRGALSPTDTQYF
TGTGCCAGCAGCTTGGGGCGGGGGGCCCTGAGCCCCACAGATACGCAGTATTTT
>TRBV20-1|-|TRBJ2-7|TRBD1
CSARNRGHYEQYF
TGCAGTGCTAGAAACAGGGGCCACTACGAGCAGTACTTC
>TRBV7-9|few|TRBJ2-7|-
CASSLIMADPYEQYF
TGTGCCAGCAGCTTAATCATGGCGGATCCCTACGAGCAGTACTTC
>TRBV28|-|TRBJ2-1|-
CASSSPRSSYNEQFF
TGTGCCAGCAGTTCTCCTAGGAGCTCCTACAATGAGCAGTTCTTC
>TRBV5-1|few|TRBJ2-5|-
CASSLMGSNQETQYF
TGCGCCAGCAGCCTAATGGGCAGTAATCAAGAGACCCAGTACTTC
>TRBV11-1|-|TRBJ2-3|TRBD2
CASSPRRGRGGLWLRDTQYF
TGTGCCAGCAGCCCCCGGCGGGGACGGGGGGGCCTTTGGTTGCGAGATACGCAGTATTTT
>TRBV11-2|-|TRBJ2-3|TRBD2
CASSLPGLAGGLSTDTQYF
TGTGCCAGCAGCTTACCCGGCCTAGCGGGGGGTTTAAGCACAGATACGCAGTATTTT
>TRBV5-5|few|TRBJ2-5|-
CVSSLERETQYF
TGTGTCAGCAGCTTGGAGCGGGAGACCCAGTACTTC
>TRBV9|few|TRBJ2-1|-
CASSSQGRGDNEQFF
TGTGCCAGCAGTTCCCAGGGGAGGGGAGACAATGAGCAGTTCTTC
>TRBV5-1|-|TRBJ2-3|-
CASSSGPGHTDTQYF
TGCGCCAGCAGCTCAGGTCCAGGGCACACAGATACGCAGTATTTT